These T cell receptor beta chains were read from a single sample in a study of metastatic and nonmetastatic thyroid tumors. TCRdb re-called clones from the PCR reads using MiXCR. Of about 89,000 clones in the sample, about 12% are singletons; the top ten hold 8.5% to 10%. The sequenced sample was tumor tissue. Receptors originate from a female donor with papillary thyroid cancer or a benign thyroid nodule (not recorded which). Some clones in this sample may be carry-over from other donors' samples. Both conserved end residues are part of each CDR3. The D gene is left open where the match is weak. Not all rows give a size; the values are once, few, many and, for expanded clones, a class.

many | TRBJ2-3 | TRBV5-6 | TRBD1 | TGTGCCAGCAGCTTTACCCAACAGGGGGCCGCAGATACGCAGTATTTT | CASSFTQQGAADTQYF
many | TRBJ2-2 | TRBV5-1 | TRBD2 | TGCGCCAGCAGGGGACTAGCGGCAAACACCGGGGAGCTGTTTTTT | CASRGLAANTGELFF
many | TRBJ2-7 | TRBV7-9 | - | TGTGCCAGCAGCTTATCCCCAAACGAGCAGTACTTC | CASSLSPNEQYF
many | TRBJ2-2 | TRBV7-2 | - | TGTGCCAGCAGCCCCCTAAGCCGCGGGGAGCTGTTTTTT | CASSPLSRGELFF
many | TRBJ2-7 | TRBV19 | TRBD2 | TGTGCCAGTAGTATTACTGGGACTAGACTTACCTACGAGCAGTACTTC | CASSITGTRLTYEQYF
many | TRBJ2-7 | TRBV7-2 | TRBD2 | TGTGCCAGCAGCTACGGGACTAGCGGGATGTACGAGCAGTACTTC | CASSYGTSGMYEQYF
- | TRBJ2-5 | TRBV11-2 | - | TGTGCCAGCAGCCAATACGGAGGACCCCAAGAGACCCAGTACTTC | CASSQYGGPQETQYF
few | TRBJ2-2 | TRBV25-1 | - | TGTGCCAGCATTGCTTTAACGGGGGAGCTGCTTTTT | CASIALTGELLF
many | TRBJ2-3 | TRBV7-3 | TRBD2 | TGTGCCAGCAGCATAACTAGCGGGAGATCAGATACGCAGTATTTT | CASSITSGRSDTQYF
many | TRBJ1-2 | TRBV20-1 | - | TGCAGTGCTAGCCATCCCGGGACCAACCACTATGGCTACACCTTC | CSASHPGTNHYGYTF
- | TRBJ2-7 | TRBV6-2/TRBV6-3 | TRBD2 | TGTGCCAGCAGTTACAGCGGGGACTACTACGAACATTACTTC | CASSYSGDYYEHYF
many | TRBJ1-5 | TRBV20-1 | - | TGCAGTGCTAGGGCGGGGGACTCGGCTCAGCCCCAGCATTTT | CSARAGDSAQPQHF
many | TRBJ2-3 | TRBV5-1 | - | TGCGCCAGCAGTTCCGGTTTTGTGGCAGATACGCAGTATTTT | CASSSGFVADTQYF
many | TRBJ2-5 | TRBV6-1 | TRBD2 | TGTGCCAGCCGTCGACCGGTAGCGGGAGGGGCCCAAGAGACCCAGTACTTC | CASRRPVAGGAQETQYF